The 4 T cell receptor beta chains below come from one sample, sequenced in a study of blood T cells in healthy people across ages (dated by TCRdb to between 2014 and 2017). Library creation used 5' RACE. TCRdb lists the instrument as Illumina HiSeq 2500. A second PCR of roughly 7 to 11 cycles was performed with a sample-barcoded 5' primer and a J-beta primer mix. In TCRdb, the public reads were trimmed at Q25 with fastp and aligned with MiXCR, with productive beta chains retained. All rows with the same CDR3 protein become a single entry with the most common DNA and genes. For this sample the table gives about 940,000 distinct CDR3 sequences, of which 48% were detected only once. 13% of the sample comes from the top ten. Sample: blood. Every receptor here comes from a man aged 25-45 years in good health.

The genes are TRBV20-1 and TRBJ2-3, with TRBD2 matching over 11 bases. The CDR3 spans 15 residues. The germline V gene encodes CDR1 DFQATT and CDR2 SNEGSKA (reference sequence). Germline trimming cut 0 bases from V and 5 bases from J; bases unmatched to any gene: 4. This CDR3 reads CSARDWGLAVDTQYF. CDR3 nucleotide sequence: TGCAGTGCTAGAGATTGGGGACTAGCGGTAGATACGCAGTATTTT.

This clonotype has just a few counts. This chain uses TRBV7-2 with TRBJ2-7, with D perhaps matching TRBD2 (7 bases). Trimming removed 5 bases from V and 1 base from J, with 21 bases in between. Germline values: CDR1 SGHTA, CDR2 FQGNSA. The length of the CDR3 is 17 residues. The CDR3 nucleotides are TGTGCCAGCAGCCCAAAAGAGGGGGGGCTTAAATCCTACGAGCAGTACTTC. Translation gives CASSPKEGGLKSYEQYF.

The chain uses TRBV11-3 and TRBJ2-3; possible D gene TRBD2, 5 bases. CDR3 size: 14 residues. V shed 5 bases and J shed 3 bases, with 12 bases lying between them. Germline V gene sequence: CDR1 SGHNT, CDR2 YENEEA. CDR3 in DNA: TGTGCCAGCAGCCCCCGGGAAACTACAGATACGCAGTATTTT. Translated: CASSPRETTDTQYF.

The rearrangement joins TRBV6-5 to TRBJ2-1; D remains unclear. The CDR3 totals 19 residues. Germline V gives CDR1 MNHEY, CDR2 SVGAGI. Deletions cut 4 bases from V and 3 bases from J, with 25 bases between. The CDR3, as DNA: TGTGCCAGCAGTTTCCTCCGGCCAGAGGATCTCGGCGACTACAATGAGCAGTTCTTC. It encodes CASSFLRPEDLGDYNEQFF.